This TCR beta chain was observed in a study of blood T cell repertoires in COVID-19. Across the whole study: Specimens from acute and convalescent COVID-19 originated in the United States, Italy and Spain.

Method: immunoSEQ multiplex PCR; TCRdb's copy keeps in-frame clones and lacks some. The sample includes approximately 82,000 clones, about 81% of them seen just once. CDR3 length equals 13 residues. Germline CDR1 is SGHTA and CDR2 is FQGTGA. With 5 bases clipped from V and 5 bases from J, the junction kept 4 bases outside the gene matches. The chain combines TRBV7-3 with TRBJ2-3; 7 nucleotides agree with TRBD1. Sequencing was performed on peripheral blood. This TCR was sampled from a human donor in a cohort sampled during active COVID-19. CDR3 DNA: TGTGCCAGCAGCCAGAACAGGGGAGATACGCAGTATTTT. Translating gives CASSQNRGDTQYF.